This T cell receptor (beta chain) was found in a study of blood T cell repertoires in COVID-19. Study-level information: T cells, B-cell-depleted T cells, or PBMCs provided the cDNA or gDNA that served as material.

Original analysis: Amplifying reference gene primers gave estimates of nucleated cell counts. This table comes from immunoSEQ multiplex PCR, and its TCRdb copy is limited to in-frame clones, with some not included. The D gene and trimming were derived from the DNA, and the V and J assignments and clone size from that table. The data hold over 85,000 clones, with 80% to 90% observed a single time. Germline-derived CDR1 and CDR2 are MNHEY and SMNVEV (reference sequence). CDR3 length equals 19 residues. V shed 4 bases and J 5 bases; nucleotides not matched to a gene: 16. The chain couples TRBV27 to TRBJ2-5; TRBD2 matches at 13 bases. This TCR was recovered from a woman aged 60-75 years with acute or convalescent COVID-19. The sample consisted of peripheral blood. CDR3 sequence reads: CASSSTSGGILFPGETQYF. The CDR3 DNA is TGTGCCAGCAGTTCGACTAGCGGGGGGATACTATTCCCAGGGGAGACCCAGTACTTC.